Reported below is one T cell receptor (beta chain). What it recognizes is unknown. Assay: immunoSEQ multiplex PCR; the TCRdb copy retains only in-frame clones and omits some. This table holds tens of thousands of clones, 91% found once. CDR1 is SGHRS and CDR2 is YFSETQ in the germline V gene. V lost 3 bases, J lost 5 bases, and 12 bases stayed unmatched. CDR3 size: 16 residues. This specimen belongs to a study of graft-versus-host responses after intestinal transplantation. For the study at large: Each patient got anti-thymocyte globulin induction, then tacrolimus and steroids for roughly 3 years. General observations from the study: The study associated peak circulating GvH clone levels with early post-transplant HvG declines. Within allografts, high graft-versus-host to host-versus-graft clonal ratios were seen among patients with graft-donor T cell macrochimerism. There were GvH clones found in recipient marrow, and some of them appeared first in ileum or blood.

The specimen comprised unstimulated CD4+ T cells sorted from spleen or lymph node cells, sampled before intestinal transplant. The chain has TRBV5-1 and TRBJ2-7, with 9 positions matching TRBD1. The receptor's source is a human donor who received an intestinal transplant. CDR3 sequence: CASSWVAGTGLNEQYF. The CDR3 DNA follows: TGCGCCAGCAGCTGGGTTGCCGGGACAGGGCTCAACGAGCAGTACTTC.